This TCR beta chain appears in the sequencing data of a study of blood T cell repertoires in COVID-19. Looking at the study overall: Acute-phase and convalescent COVID-19 samples originated in the United States, Italy and Spain.

This clone was recorded a few times. Germline loops: CDR1 PRHDT, CDR2 FYEKMQ (reference sequence). This CDR3 has 17 residues. With V trimmed by 5 bases and J by 3 bases, 13 bases remained unmatched. Only in-frame clones appear in the TCRdb table, and some are missing; sequencing was by immunoSEQ multiplex PCR. This table holds roughly 160,000 clones, more than 80% found once. The sequence came from a man in his forties or fifties who had recovered from COVID-19. The sequencing sample was made of PBMCs or T cells enriched from blood (not recorded which). The V and J genes are TRBV13 and TRBJ2-7; 10 bases match TRBD2. The CDR3 sequence: CASSGNWLAGEHYEQYF. The DNA for the CDR3 is TGTGCCAGCAGCGGGAACTGGCTAGCGGGGGAACACTACGAGCAGTACTTC.